This T cell receptor (beta chain) came from a study of cytomegalovirus exposure and HLA in healthy donors. Points from the study as a whole: Some V segments could not be told apart, so they were left out, TRBV6-2 and TRBV6-3 among them. In a later analysis, an Asian-associated ancestry cluster reportedly showed fewer N-insertions than the roughly 650-donor mean. Most TCR sequences were rare, but some public TCRs occurred in many donors.

With regard to this clone: Its antigen is not identified.

Germline CDR1 and CDR2: MNHNS and SASEGT. This CDR3 contains 14 residues. V trimming: 6 bases; J trimming: 8 bases; junction bases outside the gene matches: 7. PCR employed 60 Vbeta and 13 Jbeta primers. In the authors' workflow: There were about 80 million unique TCR beta chains by a later count, and 10 million to 12 million of them were shared. The table came from immunoSEQ multiplex PCR; TCRdb's copy has only in-frame clones and leaves some out. V and J calls and clone size are as listed in that table; D and trimming were resolved from the DNA. The sample holds fewer than 65,000 clones, roughly 80% seen once.

This receptor was obtained from a woman in her thirties or forties in good health and CMV-seropositive. The chain is built from TRBV6-1 and TRBJ1-4, with TRBD1 identical over 9 bases. The sequencing sample was made of PBMCs. The CDR3 loop reads CASRKTGGGEKLFF. The CDR3 DNA follows: TGTGCCAGCAGAAAAACAGGGGGCGGAGAAAAACTGTTTTTT.